This note documents a single T cell receptor (beta chain) sequence. This sample is drawn from a study of OX40 agonist ivuxolimab in advanced cancers. Study-level information: Patient treatment consisted of intravenous ivuxolimab administration every 2 weeks at 0.01 to 10 mg/kg.

Germline V lookup: CDR1 MNHEY, CDR2 SMNVEV (reference sequence). V was clipped by 3 bases and J by 4 bases; unmatched bases: 15. The CDR3 is made up of 18 amino acids. Using immunoSEQ multiplex PCR, the repertoire was profiled, and TCRdb retains in-frame clones only, with some absent. The sample records 13,000 to 15,000 clones, around 90% being singletons. The chain combines TRBV27 with TRBJ2-7; 10 positions match TRBD2. This TCR was sampled from an adult with an advanced solid tumor such as melanoma, head and neck, liver or kidney cancer. The sample was CD4+ or CD8+ T cells sorted from blood, taken in a trial of the OX40 agonist ivuxolimab. Here the CDR3 DNA reads TGTGCCAGCAGTTTCACAGGGCCTGGAGCGGGAGGGAGGTACGAGCAGTACTTC. This encodes CASSFTGPGAGGRYEQYF.